The following is a T cell receptor (beta chain) sequence with its context. Its cognate antigen is unknown. The data are from a study of human thymus T cells. Study outcomes and limitations: The related literature has documented a marked overlap of thymic repertoires among unrelated individuals. Both thymic and peripheral blood repertoires showed apparently biased V and J usage.

Germline CDR1 GTSNPN, CDR2 SVGIG (reference sequence). Trimming took 2 bases from V and 2 from J, leaving 16 bases between them. This CDR3 is 15 amino acids long. Resections removed during corrective heart surgery provided the thymus tissue used. Generated by immunoSEQ multiplex PCR, the TCRdb table keeps only in-frame clones and is missing some. The sample has about 78,000 clones; around 96% are singletons. The V call is TRBV30, the J call TRBJ2-7, with D perhaps TRBD2 (5 bases). The receptor comes from a boy younger than two with a congenital heart defect but otherwise immunologically healthy. Sequencing was carried out using thymus tissue. CDR3 nucleotide sequence: TGTGCCTGGAGTACGGACTCTCGGAACACCTACGAGCAGTACTTC. Its translation is CAWSTDSRNTYEQYF.